This is a list of T cell receptor beta chains from one sample in a study of cytomegalovirus exposure and HLA in healthy donors. The repertoire was sequenced with immunoSEQ multiplex PCR; TCRdb's copy has only in-frame clones and lacks some. The top ten clones hold about 6% of a sample with about 120,000 clones, around three quarters of them seen once. The source material was PBMCs. The source of these receptors is a man between 18 and 35 years old in good health and CMV-seropositive. Both conserved end residues are part of each CDR3. A D gene is named only where the DNA matches it firmly. Clone size is given for some rows only: seen once, a few or many times, or a class if the clone is expanded.

j_call d_call cdr3_length v_call clone_size cdr3_aa cdr3_nt
TRBJ1-2 TRBD1 12 TRBV6-5 - CASTDRAVGYTF TGTGCCAGCACCGACAGGGCGGTAGGCTACACCTTC
TRBJ1-2 - 14 TRBV28 - CASSPADNLYGYTF TGTGCCAGCAGTCCAGCCGACAATCTCTATGGCTACACCTTC
TRBJ2-7 TRBD2 15 TRBV7-7 - CASSLEPSGVYEQYF TGTGCTAGCAGCTTAGAACCTAGCGGGGTTTACGAGCAGTACTTC
TRBJ1-1 TRBD1 14 TRBV7-9 - CASSPTGAKTEAFF TGTGCCAGCAGCCCGACAGGGGCTAAGACTGAAGCTTTCTTT
TRBJ1-1 - 16 TRBV5-1 - CASSLEPPFSNTEAFF TGCGCCAGCAGCTTGGAGCCACCGTTTTCGAACACTGAAGCTTTCTTT
TRBJ2-2 - 16 TRBV18 once CASSPSGFTNTGELFF TGTGCCAGCTCGCCATCGGGGTTTACGAACACCGGGGAGCTGTTTTTT
TRBJ2-7 - 14 TRBV6-1 - CASSESGRSYEQYF TGTGCCAGCAGTGAATCCGGTCGCTCCTACGAGCAGTACTTC
TRBJ1-4 TRBD1 13 TRBV29-1 few CSVGVGGREKLFF TGCAGCGTTGGGGTAGGGGGCCGGGAAAAACTGTTTTTT
TRBJ1-3 TRBD1 16 TRBV5-5 - CASSLGQGSSGNTIYF TGTGCCAGCAGCCTAGGACAGGGGAGCTCTGGAAACACCATATATTTT
TRBJ1-6 - 15 TRBV6-1 - CASKTGGSYNSPPHF TGTGCCAGCAAAACAGGCGGTTCCTATAATTCACCCCCCCACTTT
TRBJ1-2 - 13 TRBV2 - CASRVQGVNGYTF TGTGCCAGCAGGGTACAGGGAGTGAATGGCTACACCTTC
TRBJ2-7 - 13 TRBV27 - CASSLDSSYEQYF TGTGCCAGCAGTTTGGACAGCTCCTACGAGCAGTACTTC
TRBJ2-7 TRBD2 15 TRBV7-9 - CASSSRTSGGREQYF TGTGCCAGCAGCTCAAGGACTAGCGGGGGGCGCGAGCAGTACTTC
TRBJ2-7 TRBD2 14 TRBV9 - CASSPRWGGYEQYF TGTGCCAGCAGCCCCCGCTGGGGGGGCTACGAGCAGTACTTC
TRBJ2-3 TRBD2 19 TRBV4-2 - CASSQVGVGSGGYKDTQYF TGTGCCAGCAGCCAAGTGGGGGTTGGGAGCGGGGGGTATAAAGATACGCAGTATTTT
TRBJ1-1 - 15 TRBV4-1 once CASSQESGVNTEAFF TGCGCCAGCAGCCAAGAATCAGGGGTGAACACTGAAGCTTTCTTT
TRBJ2-7 - 16 TRBV4-2 - CASSQEGSQGGYEQYF TGTGCCAGCAGCCAAGAGGGGAGTCAAGGGGGATACGAGCAGTACTTC
TRBJ2-1 TRBD2 17 TRBV5-1 - CASSFKPGLASYNEQFF TGCGCCAGCAGCTTTAAACCGGGACTAGCGTCCTACAATGAGCAGTTCTTC
TRBJ1-1 TRBD1 15 TRBV10-3 - CAISERRGLGTEAFF TGTGCCATCAGTGAGCGGAGGGGGCTGGGCACTGAAGCTTTCTTT
TRBJ2-1 - 13 TRBV7-7 - CASSLGRSNEQFF TGTGCTAGCAGCTTAGGGAGGTCCAATGAGCAGTTCTTC
TRBJ2-1 TRBD1 15 TRBV25-1 - CASSEWRDRSNEQFF TGTGCCAGCAGTGAATGGAGGGACAGGTCTAATGAGCAGTTCTTC
TRBJ1-1 - 15 TRBV5-1 - CASSLAATKGTEAFF TGCGCCAGCAGCTTGGCCGCGACCAAGGGGACTGAAGCTTTCTTT
TRBJ1-4 - 16 TRBV4-1 - CASSQPATGTNEKLFF TGCGCCAGCAGCCAACCTGCGACAGGTACGAATGAAAAACTGTTTTTT
TRBJ1-2 - 13 TRBV30 few CAWSVTQFSGYTF TGTGCCTGGAGTGTAACACAGTTTAGTGGCTACACCTTC
TRBJ2-6 TRBD1 18 TRBV9 - CASSVVKQGGSGANGLTF TGTGCCAGCAGCGTAGTCAAACAGGGGGGTTCTGGGGCCAACGGCCTGACTTTC
TRBJ1-1 - 15 TRBV15 - CATSNLDSENTEAFF TGTGCCACCAGCAACCTGGACAGTGAGAACACTGAAGCTTTCTTT
TRBJ1-1 - 13 TRBV2 - CASRMKQNTEAFF TGTGCCAGCAGAATGAAACAGAACACTGAAGCTTTCTTT
TRBJ2-7 TRBD2 15 TRBV4-2 - CASSQEASGSTEQYF TGTGCCAGCAGCCAAGAGGCTAGCGGGAGTACCGAGCAGTACTTC
TRBJ1-2 TRBD1 14 TRBV4-1 - CASSQGGTGPVDTF TGCGCCAGCAGCCAAGGAGGGACAGGGCCTGTCGACACCTTC
TRBJ1-2 TRBD1 13 TRBV11-2 - CASSIGQGDGYTF TGTGCCAGCAGCATCGGCCAGGGGGATGGCTACACCTTC
TRBJ2-2 TRBD2 16 TRBV28 - CASREPGLAYTGELFF TGTGCCAGCAGGGAGCCGGGACTAGCGTACACCGGGGAGCTGTTTTTT
TRBJ2-1 TRBD2 13 TRBV2 - CASSLLAGGEQFF TGTGCCAGCAGTTTACTAGCGGGAGGTGAGCAGTTCTTC
TRBJ2-1 - 13 TRBV4-2 few CASSHNFEGEKFF TGTGCCAGCAGCCATAATTTTGAGGGGGAGAAGTTCTTC
TRBJ1-5 TRBD1 13 TRBV5-1 - CASPTGIGQPQHF TGCGCCAGCCCGACAGGGATAGGTCAGCCCCAGCATTTT
TRBJ1-2 - 13 TRBV5-5 - CASSSGGGGGYTF TGTGCCAGCAGCTCCGGAGGGGGGGGCGGCTACACCTTC
TRBJ1-1 - 16 TRBV12-5 - CASGLVIRRGAVEAFF TGTGCTAGTGGTTTGGTAATCCGGCGGGGGGCAGTTGAAGCTTTCTTT